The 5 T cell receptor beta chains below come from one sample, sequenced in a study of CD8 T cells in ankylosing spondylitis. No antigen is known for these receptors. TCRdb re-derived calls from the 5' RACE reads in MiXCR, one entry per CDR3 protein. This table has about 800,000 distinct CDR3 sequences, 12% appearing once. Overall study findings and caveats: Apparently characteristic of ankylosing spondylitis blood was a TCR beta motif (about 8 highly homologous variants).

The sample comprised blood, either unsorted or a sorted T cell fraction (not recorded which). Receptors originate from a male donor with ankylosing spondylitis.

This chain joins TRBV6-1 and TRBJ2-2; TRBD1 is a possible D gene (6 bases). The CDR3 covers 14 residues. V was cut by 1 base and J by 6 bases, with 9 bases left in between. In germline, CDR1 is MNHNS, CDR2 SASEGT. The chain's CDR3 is CASSEEGGSGELFF. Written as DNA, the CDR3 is TGTGCCAGCAGTGAAGAAGGGGGATCCGGGGAGCTGTTTTTT.

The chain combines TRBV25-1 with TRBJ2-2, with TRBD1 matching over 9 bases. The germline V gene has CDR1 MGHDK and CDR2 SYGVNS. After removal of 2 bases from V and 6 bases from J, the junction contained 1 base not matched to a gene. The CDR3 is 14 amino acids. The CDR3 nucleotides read TGTGCCAGCAGTGAACGACAGGGGGCCGGGGAGCTGTTTTTT. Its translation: CASSERQGAGELFF. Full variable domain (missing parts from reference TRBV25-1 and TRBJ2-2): EADIYQTPRYLVIGTGKKITLECSQTMGHDKMYWYQQDPGMELHLIHYSYGVNSTEKGDLSSESTVSRIRTEHFPLTLESARPSHTSQYLCASSERQGAGELFFGEGSRLTVL.

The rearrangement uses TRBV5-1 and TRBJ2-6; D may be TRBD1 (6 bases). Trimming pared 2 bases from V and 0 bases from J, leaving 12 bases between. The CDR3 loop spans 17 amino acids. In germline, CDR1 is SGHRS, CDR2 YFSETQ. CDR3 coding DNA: TGCGCCAGCAGCTTCGGACAGAAAATCTCTGGGGCCAACGTCCTGACTTTC. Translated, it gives CASSFGQKISGANVLTF.

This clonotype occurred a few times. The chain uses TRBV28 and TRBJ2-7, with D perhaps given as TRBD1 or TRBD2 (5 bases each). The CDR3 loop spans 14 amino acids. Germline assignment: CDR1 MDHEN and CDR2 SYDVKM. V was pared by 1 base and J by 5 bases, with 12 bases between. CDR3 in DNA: TGTGCCAGCAGTTTATTTGGGGGAATCCACGAGCAGTACTTC. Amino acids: CASSLFGGIHEQYF.

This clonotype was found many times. The CDR3 is CASSRPEQFF. CDR3 DNA: TGTGCCAGCAGCAGGCCTGAGCAGTTCTTC. The chain uses TRBV7-9 and TRBJ2-1; D remains unclear. The CDR3 sequence is 10 residues long. CDR1 is SEHNR and CDR2 is FQNEAQ in the germline V gene (reference sequence). V lost 5 bases, J lost 9 bases, and 5 bases lay in between. Together with reference TRBV7-9 and TRBJ2-1, the CDR3 gives the full variable domain: DTGVSQNPRHKITKRGQNVTFRCDPISEHNRLYWYRQTLGQGPEFLTYFQNEAQLEKSRLLSDRFSAERPKGSFSTLEIQRTEQGDSAMYLCASSRPEQFFGPGTRLTVL.